The next 32 T cell receptor beta chains were all read from a single sample in a study of control samples from healthy donors and cancer patients. Only in-frame clones appear in the TCRdb table, and some are missing; sequencing was by immunoSEQ multiplex PCR. The repertoire includes some 96,000 clones, about 92% of them detected once, and over 8% sits in the top ten. What was sequenced was blood. The receptors shown here come from a man between 18 and 29 years old in good health.

The V gene is TRBV2, the J gene TRBJ1-6, with a weak D call TRBD1 (5 bases). The CDR3 spans 15 residues. The germline V and J ends were trimmed by 8 bases and 10 bases, with 21 bases remaining between them. In germline, CDR1 is SNHLY, CDR2 FYNNEI. As DNA, the CDR3 is TGTGCCAGCTGTAGGGACCGCCGCGGGGGGTCACCCCTCCACTTT. Translating it yields CASCRDRRGGSPLHF.

This chain connects TRBV9 to TRBJ1-1, with TRBD1 identical over 9 bases. V lost 7 bases, J lost 4 bases, and 2 bases stayed unmatched. There are 12 residues in the CDR3. Germline values: CDR1 SGDLS, CDR2 YYNGEE. CDR3 bases: TGTGCCAGCGGACAGGGGCCCACTGAAGCTTTCTTT. This translates into CASGQGPTEAFF.

This clone was detected once. The V and J genes are TRBV11-3 and TRBJ2-7; D unclear. This CDR3 contains 15 residues. V was cut by 5 bases and J by 0 bases, with 14 bases left in between. CDR1 and CDR2 from the germline V gene are SGHNT and YENEEA. The CDR3 DNA sequence: TGTGCCAGCAGCCCCGACTCCGCCAGCTCCTACGAGCAGTACTTC. The encoded protein is CASSPDSASSYEQYF.

V and J are TRBV14 and TRBJ1-6; D unresolved. The V end lost 0 bases, the J end lost 6 bases, and 12 bases lay between the germline ends. The V gene's germline CDR1 is SGHDN and CDR2 FVKESK. The CDR3 is 16 amino acids. The CDR3 bases are TGTGCCAGCAGCCAAGAGCAGTCCCTTCTTAATTCACCCCTCCACTTT. Its protein is CASSQEQSLLNSPLHF.

The chain carries TRBV5-1 and TRBJ2-2; 9 positions match TRBD1. This CDR3 region has 14 residues. The V gene end was trimmed by 4 bases and the J gene end by 9 bases; junction bases not matched to a gene: 7. Germline CDR1 SGHRS, CDR2 YFSETQ. In nucleotides, the CDR3 is TGCGCCAGCAGCAGGGGACAGGGCAACCGGGAGCTGTTTTTT. This codes for CASSRGQGNRELFF.

The genes are TRBV5-8 and TRBJ1-4; 7 nucleotides align to TRBD1. The junction had 13 bases not matched to a gene; V was cut back by 3 bases and J by 2 bases. CDR1 is SGHTS and CDR2 is YDEGEE in the germline V gene. CDR3 length equals 18 residues. The CDR3, as DNA: TGTGCCAGCAGCTCATCGACAGGGATTATTCCTACTAATGAAAAACTGTTTTTT. Translation: CASSSSTGIIPTNEKLFF.

This clone appeared a few times. The rearrangement joins TRBV5-6 to TRBJ2-7; tentatively, D is TRBD1 (6 bases). With 5 bases removed from V and 6 bases from J, the gap between germline ends came to 18 bases. The CDR3 consists of 14 residues. Germline V CDR1 and CDR2: SGHDT, YYEEEE. DNA of the CDR3: TGTGCCAGCAGTCAACCTACAGGGTTCGGCGAGCAGTACTTC. Residues: CASSQPTGFGEQYF.

CDR3 sequence reads: CASSLASDTQYF. The CDR3 region has the DNA TGCGCCAGCAGCTTGGCCTCAGATACGCAGTATTTT. The gene calls are TRBV5-1 and TRBJ2-3; D unclear. This CDR3 contains 12 residues. V was pared by 0 bases and J by 4 bases, with 3 bases between. Germline values: CDR1 SGHRS, CDR2 YFSETQ.

The chain links TRBV7-9 to TRBJ1-2; possibly TRBD1 for D (5 bases). The CDR3 has 12 amino acids. Germline lookup yields CDR1 SEHNR and CDR2 FQNEAQ (reference sequence). The germline V and J ends were trimmed by 7 bases and 10 bases, with 16 bases remaining between them. The CDR3 here is CASTWQGRLYTF. In DNA, the CDR3 is TGTGCCAGCACATGGCAGGGACGCCTCTACACCTTC.

The V and J genes are TRBV7-2 and TRBJ1-1; the D gene is possibly TRBD1 (6 bases). The V end was cut by 6 bases, the J end by 2 bases, with 13 bases between. Germline V gives CDR1 SGHTA, CDR2 FQGNSA. CDR3 length: 14 residues. This chain's CDR3 is CASSSRQVNTEAFF. CDR3 DNA sequence: TGTGCCAGCAGTTCTCGACAGGTTAACACTGAAGCTTTCTTT.

V is TRBV7-8 and J is TRBJ2-2; 8 nucleotides match TRBD2. Germline lookup yields CDR1 SGHVS and CDR2 FQNEAQ. With 5 bases clipped from V and 5 bases from J, the junction kept 13 bases outside the gene matches. The CDR3 has 17 residues. As DNA, the CDR3 is TGTGCCAGCAGCCCGAGGGCACTAGCGGAGAGGACCGGGGAGCTGTTTTTT. Protein product: CASSPRALAERTGELFF.

V usage is TRBV4-1 and J usage is TRBJ2-1, with a tentative D call TRBD2 (6 bases). The V gene lost 0 bases and the J gene lost 9 bases, with 18 bases spanning the gap. This CDR3 comprises 16 residues. The V gene's germline CDR1 is MGHRA and CDR2 YSYEKL. DNA for the CDR3: TGCGCCAGCAGCCAAGATTGGAGCGCGGGGTCAGGTGAGCAGTTCTTC. This codes for CASSQDWSAGSGEQFF.

The rearrangement links TRBV5-4 to TRBJ2-3, with a possible D match to TRBD2 (6 bases). Trimming pared 6 bases from V and 3 bases from J, leaving 20 bases between. CDR3 length equals 16 residues. Germline assignment: CDR1 SGHNT and CDR2 YYREEE (reference sequence). The CDR3 reads CASTLTRLARTDTQYF. For the CDR3, the DNA is TGTGCCAGCACCCTTACCCGCCTAGCGAGAACAGATACGCAGTATTTT.

V and J are TRBV30 and TRBJ2-1, with D unclear. The V gene lost 3 bases and the J gene lost 7 bases, with 4 bases spanning the gap. The CDR3 is made up of 10 amino acids. The germline gives CDR1 GTSNPN, CDR2 SVGIG (reference sequence). CDR3 region: CAWSGNEQFF. CDR3 sequence (DNA): TGTGCCTGGAGCGGTAATGAGCAGTTCTTC.

The rearrangement links TRBV18 to TRBJ1-2; TRBD1 matches at 8 bases. This CDR3 contains 16 residues. Germline trimming cut 4 bases from V and 0 bases from J; bases unmatched to any gene: 7. Germline-derived CDR1 and CDR2 are KGHSH and LQKENI. The CDR3: CASSRFGDRTNYGYTF. CDR3 bases: TGTGCCAGCTCACGCTTCGGGGACAGGACTAACTATGGCTACACCTTC.

The rearrangement uses TRBV18 and TRBJ2-3; D may be TRBD2 (6 bases). The ends were cut back, 4 bases at V and 0 bases at J, with 14 bases in the middle. Germline V CDR1 and CDR2: KGHSH, LQKENI. This CDR3 comprises 16 residues. This CDR3 is CASSLLAATSTDTQYF. The CDR3 nucleotides read TGTGCCAGCTCACTTTTAGCGGCGACGAGCACAGATACGCAGTATTTT.

This chain connects TRBV27 to TRBJ1-5; D unresolved. Germline V lookup: CDR1 MNHEY, CDR2 SMNVEV (reference sequence). V was cut by 6 bases and J by 3 bases, with 12 bases left in between. The CDR3 is 14 amino acids. The DNA for the CDR3 is TGTGCCAGCAGCCGGAGCAGCCTCAATCAGCCCCAGCATTTT. Protein sequence: CASSRSSLNQPQHF.

CDR3 bases: TGTGCCAGCTCACCACCCCTGGCAGTCACCTACGAGCAGTACTTC. It yields the protein CASSPPLAVTYEQYF. The chain joins TRBV18 to TRBJ2-7; D is undetermined. With 0 bases removed from V and 2 bases from J, the gap between germline ends came to 11 bases. Germline values: CDR1 KGHSH, CDR2 LQKENI. The CDR3 spans 15 residues.

This chain connects TRBV6-1 to TRBJ1-5; TRBD1 matches at 7 bases. CDR1 is MNHNS and CDR2 is SASEGT in the germline V gene. V lost 2 bases and J lost 6; bases outside the gene matches: 7. CDR3 length: 15 amino acids. The CDR3 coding sequence is TGTGCCAGCAGTGAACTTACAGGGGCGGTTCAGCCCCAGCATTTT. Residues: CASSELTGAVQPQHF.

This chain connects TRBV15 to TRBJ1-1, with D perhaps TRBD1 (5 bases). Germline-derived CDR1 and CDR2 are LNHNV and YYDKDF (reference sequence). Between the trimmed V and J ends, which lost 1 base and 5 bases, there was a span of 11 bases. The CDR3 is made up of 14 amino acids. CDR3 region: CATSRGTGGTEAFF. The CDR3 nucleotides are TGTGCCACCAGCAGAGGTACGGGGGGAACTGAAGCTTTCTTT.

The chain is built from TRBV5-5 and TRBJ1-1, with D unclear. CDR1 is SGHKS, CDR2 YYEKEE, per germline (reference sequence). The CDR3 length is 14 residues. Trimming pared 1 base from V and 1 base from J, leaving 8 bases between. DNA of the CDR3: TGTGCCAGCAGCTTGCTTCCAGGGAACACTGAAGCTTTCTTT. The encoded protein is CASSLLPGNTEAFF.

The chain links TRBV9 to TRBJ1-2; no reliable D call. Looked up from germline, CDR1 is SGDLS and CDR2 is YYNGEE. The CDR3 spans 13 residues. The V end was cut by 2 bases, the J end by 0 bases, with 5 bases between. The CDR3 loop is CASSVTTNYGYTF. The CDR3 coding sequence is TGTGCCAGCAGCGTCACTACTAACTATGGCTACACCTTC.

J is TRBJ1-3 and V is TRBV12-3 or TRBV12-4; unclear D gene. The CDR3 covers 12 residues. V lost 7 bases and J lost 2, with 6 bases in between. CDR3 region: CASTPTGNTIYF. The CDR3 DNA is TGTGCCAGCACACCGACTGGAAACACCATATATTTT.

V is TRBV7-9 and J is TRBJ1-4; D is unclear. Per germline, CDR1 SEHNR and CDR2 FQNEAQ (reference sequence). CDR3 size: 15 residues. Trimming stripped 1 base from V and 8 bases from J, with 14 bases between. CDR3 sequence (DNA): TGTGCCAGCAGCTTAGTATCCTCGGGTAGAGAAAAACTGTTTTTT. Encoded protein: CASSLVSSGREKLFF.

This rearrangement joins TRBV7-2 to TRBJ2-7, with D possibly matching TRBD1 (6 bases). The CDR3 totals 14 residues. V gave up 5 bases and J gave up 3 bases, with 14 bases separating them. Germline V gene lookup returns CDR1 SGHTA and CDR2 FQGNSA. As DNA, the CDR3 is TGTGCCAGCAGCACCCCTACCAGGGGCTACGAGCAGTACTTC. Translating it yields CASSTPTRGYEQYF.

The genes are TRBV29-1 and TRBJ1-1; 8 nucleotides line up with TRBD1. CDR3 length equals 13 residues. J was trimmed by 1 base and V by 6 bases; bases with no gene match: 4. Germline loops: CDR1 SQVTM, CDR2 ANQGSEA. The CDR3 sequence: CSVPGQGNTEAFF. CDR3 nucleotide sequence: TGCAGCGTCCCCGGACAGGGGAACACTGAAGCTTTCTTT.

On this clone itself: At one end, the junction sequence differs from germline, possibly due to a read error. The chain recombines TRBV7-7 with TRBJ2-3; 8 bases match TRBD2. The V gene's germline CDR1 is SSHAT and CDR2 FNYEAQ (reference sequence). The CDR3 loop spans 17 amino acids. CDR3 amino acids: CASSLYARGARTDTQYF. The CDR3 DNA reads TGTGCTAGCAGCTTATACGCGCGGGGGGCCCGCACAGATACGCAGTATTTT.

The chain couples TRBV5-1 to TRBJ1-4; D is perhaps TRBD1 (5 bases). CDR3 length: 14 amino acids. CDR1 is SGHRS and CDR2 is YFSETQ in the germline V gene. V dropped 3 bases and J dropped 9 bases, with 15 bases sitting between them. CDR3 bases: TGCGCCAGCAGCTCCGGGACCGAGGGCCAAAAACTGTTTTTT. Amino acids: CASSSGTEGQKLFF.

A single count supports this clone. The rearrangement joins TRBV18 to TRBJ1-3, with 8 bases lining up with TRBD1. The CDR3 contains 16 residues. Trimming took 6 bases from V and 4 from J; bases not matched to a gene: 11. Germline CDR1 KGHSH, CDR2 LQKENI. The CDR3 protein is CASSPTRDRPGNTIYF. The CDR3, as DNA: TGTGCCAGCTCGCCCACCCGGGACAGGCCAGGAAACACCATATATTTT. Combining the CDR3 with reference TRBV18 and TRBJ1-3 gives the whole variable domain NAGVMQNPRHLVRRRGQEARLRCSPMKGHSHVYWYRQLPEEGLKFMVYLQKENIIDESGMPKERFSAEFPKEGPSILRIQQVVRGDSAAYFCASSPTRDRPGNTIYFGEGSWLTVV.

The CDR3 nucleotides read TGTGCCAGCAGCTTTCCTCCCGGACAGGGATCCTACGAGCAGTACTTC. Protein product: CASSFPPGQGSYEQYF. This chain joins TRBV7-9 and TRBJ2-7; TRBD1 matches 8 bases. Losses at the gene ends were 3 bases for V and 1 base for J; bases not matched to a gene: 8. The CDR3 contains 16 residues. Germline V gene sequence: CDR1 SEHNR, CDR2 FQNEAQ (reference sequence). Drawing the rest from reference TRBV7-9 and TRBJ2-7, the complete variable domain is DTGVSQNPRHKITKRGQNVTFRCDPISEHNRLYWYRQTLGQGPEFLTYFQNEAQLEKSRLLSDRFSAERPKGSFSTLEIQRTEQGDSAMYLCASSFPPGQGSYEQYFGPGTRLTVT.

The genes are TRBV24-1 and TRBJ2-2; TRBD2 matches at 7 bases. With V trimmed by 9 bases and J by 5 bases, 5 bases remained unmatched. CDR1 and CDR2 (germline): KGHDR, SFDVKD. CDR3 size: 13 residues. The chain's CDR3 is CATRGSRTGELFF. CDR3 coding DNA: TGTGCCACCCGCGGGAGTCGGACCGGGGAGCTGTTTTTT.

This chain joins TRBV5-1 and TRBJ1-1, with D uncertain. The V end lost 2 bases, the J end lost 5 bases, and 7 bases lay between the germline ends. From germline, CDR1 is SGHRS and CDR2 YFSETQ. The CDR3 is 12 amino acids. The CDR3 spells CASSFGGTEAFF. The CDR3 DNA reads TGCGCCAGCAGCTTCGGAGGAACTGAAGCTTTCTTT.